This T cell receptor beta chain is drawn from a study of cytomegalovirus exposure and HLA in healthy donors. Study-level points and caveats: Within the data, a cluster of highly shared sequence variants was likely a sequencing artifact. The number of N-insertions in an Asian-associated ancestry cluster was reportedly below the approximately 700-donor mean in a later analysis. Roughly even sequencing depth across donors was the assumption behind the presence/absence analyses.

Note on this clone: Its antigen is unidentified.

The study ran its PCR with 60 Vbeta and 13 Jbeta primers. The protocol was immunoSEQ multiplex PCR, while the TCRdb copy is restricted to in-frame clones and leaves out a portion. The data show about 180,000 clones, 80% seen once. V lost 5 bases and J 5 bases, leaving 12 bases between the germline ends. Germline loops: CDR1 LGHNT, CDR2 FRNRAP. The CDR3 consists of 13 residues. The chain employs TRBV12-5 and TRBJ2-5; possibly TRBD2 for D (5 bases). The source of this sequence is a man aged 25-45 years in good health and CMV-seropositive. The sequencing input was PBMCs. The DNA of the CDR3 is TGTGCTAGTGGTCGGAGTGGGGAGGAGACCCAGTACTTC. Protein product: CASGRSGEETQYF.